This T cell receptor beta chain was recovered during a study of type 1 regulatory T cells. Study as a whole: An in vitro protocol generated T-allo10, a Tr1-enriched, alloantigen-specific CD4 T cell product.

Germline V gene sequence: CDR1 KGHDR, CDR2 SFDVKD. The CDR3 is made up of 13 amino acids. Trimming took 12 bases from V and 4 from J, leaving 14 bases between them. TCRdb re-derived calls from the reads in MiXCR, one entry per CDR3 protein. The sample includes 25,000 or so distinct CDR3 sequences, 72% of them seen just once. Graft donor-derived T-allo10 cells were described as host-alloantigen-specific, anergic, and alloantigen-specifically suppressive. Comment on this clonotype: Its target is not known.

The chain combines TRBV24-1 with TRBJ2-2, with a tentative D call TRBD2 (6 bases). Sequencing was done on a sample of cultured T cells, either the whole culture or a sorted T cell fraction (not recorded which). The subset denotes: Tr1-enriched cell product generated in vitro against host alloantigens. This sequence originates from a human donor in good health. The CDR3 reads CASSLGGTGELFF. The DNA of the CDR3 is TGTGCCTCCTCCCTCGGGGGCACCGGGGAGCTGTTTTTT.